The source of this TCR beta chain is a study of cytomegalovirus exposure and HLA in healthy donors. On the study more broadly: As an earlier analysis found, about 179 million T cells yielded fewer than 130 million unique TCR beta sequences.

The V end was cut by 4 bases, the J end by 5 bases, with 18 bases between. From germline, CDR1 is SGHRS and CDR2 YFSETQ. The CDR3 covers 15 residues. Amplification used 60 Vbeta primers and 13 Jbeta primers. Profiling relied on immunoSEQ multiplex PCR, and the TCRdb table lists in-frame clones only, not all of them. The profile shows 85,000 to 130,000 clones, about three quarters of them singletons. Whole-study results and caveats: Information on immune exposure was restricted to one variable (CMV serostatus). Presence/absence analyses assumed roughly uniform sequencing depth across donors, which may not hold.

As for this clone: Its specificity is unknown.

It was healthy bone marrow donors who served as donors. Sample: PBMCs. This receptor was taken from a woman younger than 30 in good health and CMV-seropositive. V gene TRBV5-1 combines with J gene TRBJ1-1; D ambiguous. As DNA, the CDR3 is TGCGCCAGCAGCCTGGACGTGGGCGCACGAACTGAAGCTTTCTTT. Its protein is CASSLDVGARTEAFF.